The next 28 T cell receptor beta chains were all read from a single sample in a study of cytomegalovirus exposure and HLA in healthy donors (dated by TCRdb to 2016 to 2017). Library method: the immunoSEQ multiplex PCR assay. TCRdb stores this immuneACCESS table with in-frame sequences only. Part of the clones is absent; in the studies checked, under half of the shortfall reflects unresolved V genes, and no reason is known for the rest. The table for this sample lists roughly 120,000 clones; around 87% of them were counted only once. Under 1.5% of the sample is held by the ten biggest clonotypes. Specimen: PBMCs. The receptors stem from a woman in her 30s in good health and CMV-seropositive.

The gene calls are TRBV7-2 and TRBJ2-7; the D gene is possibly TRBD1 (6 bases). The germline V and J ends were trimmed by 5 bases and 3 bases, with 23 bases remaining between them. This CDR3 is 17 amino acids long. CDR1 and CDR2 from the germline V gene are SGHTA and FQGNSA. The CDR3 DNA follows: TGTGCCAGCAGCCCTAGGACAGCCCTACGCTTTGGCTACGAGCAGTACTTC. Amino acid sequence: CASSPRTALRFGYEQYF.

A note on this clone: The junction and the germline gene differ at one end; a read error may be behind it. V usage is TRBV27 and J usage is TRBJ2-1; D perhaps matches TRBD1 (5 bases). Germline V gene sequence: CDR1 MNHEY, CDR2 SMNVEV (reference sequence). The CDR3 covers 11 residues. CDR3 DNA sequence: TGTGCCAGCAGTTACCAGGGTAAATTGATCTTC. Protein sequence: CASSYQGKLIF.

The chain couples TRBV2 to TRBJ2-1, with a weak D call TRBD1 (6 bases). The germline V gene has CDR1 SNHLY and CDR2 FYNNEI. The CDR3 loop spans 12 amino acids. Trimming shortened V by 4 bases and J by 9 bases, and 10 bases separated the two germline ends. The CDR3 is CASSGSRGEQFF. DNA for the CDR3: TGTGCCAGCAGTGGAAGCAGGGGTGAGCAGTTCTTC. The full variable domain, completed using reference TRBV2 and TRBJ2-1, is EPEVTQTPSHQVTQMGQEVILRCVPISNHLYFYWYRQILGQKVEFLVSFYNNEISEKSEIFDDQFSVERPDGSNFTLKIRSTKLEDSAMYFCASSGSRGEQFFGPGTRLTVL.

Points on this clone: A junction boundary mismatches the germline segment, possibly from a read error. The V gene is TRBV2, the J gene TRBJ2-7, with 9 positions matching TRBD2. Germline CDR1 SNHLY, CDR2 FYNNEI. This CDR3 has 19 amino acids. The CDR3 nucleotides are TGTGCCAGCAGTGGCACCGCTGGGCTAGCGGGATTCTACTCCCACGAGCAGTACTTC. It yields the protein CASSGTAGLAGFYSHEQYF.

The rearrangement joins TRBV5-1 to TRBJ2-1; 9 bases are shared with TRBD1. The CDR3 covers 15 residues. Trimming cost V 4 bases and J 6 bases; bases outside gene matches: 8. The germline V gene has CDR1 SGHRS and CDR2 YFSETQ. The CDR3 sequence is CASSVLSGQGNEQFF. The CDR3 DNA is TGCGCCAGCAGCGTCCTTTCGGGACAGGGCAATGAGCAGTTCTTC.

This chain links TRBV5-4 with TRBJ1-2; TRBD1 might be the D (5 bases). Germline V lookup: CDR1 SGHNT, CDR2 YYREEE (reference sequence). Trimming cost V 0 bases and J 4 bases, with 13 bases left between them. This CDR3 has 15 residues. CDR3 sequence: CASSLEGRVGYGYTF. The CDR3 coding sequence is TGTGCCAGCAGCTTGGAGGGCAGGGTAGGCTATGGCTACACCTTC.

The CDR3 here is CSARLEDTQYF. DNA of the CDR3: TGCAGTGCGCGACTAGAGGATACGCAGTATTTT. V is TRBV20-1 and J is TRBJ2-3, with D perhaps matching TRBD2 (6 bases). Germline CDR1 and CDR2: DFQATT and SNEGSKA (reference sequence). Between the trimmed V and J ends, which lost 6 bases and 6 bases, there was a span of 10 bases. This CDR3 has 11 residues.

This chain links TRBV10-3 with TRBJ1-2; no clear D gene. V lost 0 bases and J lost 4, with 15 bases in between. Germline V CDR1 and CDR2: ENHRY, SYGVKD. The CDR3 runs 16 residues. The CDR3 nucleotides read TGTGCCATCAGTGAGTCCATGACGGGGTACCCCTATGGCTACACCTTC. Its protein is CAISESMTGYPYGYTF.

V gene TRBV5-4 combines with J gene TRBJ2-5, with 8 bases aligning to TRBD2. Germline-derived CDR1 and CDR2 are SGHNT and YYREEE (reference sequence). The V segment lost 3 bases and the J segment 4 bases; nucleotides outside the gene matches: 8. The CDR3 covers 15 residues. CDR3 coding DNA: TGTGCCAGCAGCTCGTGGGGACTAGGTGGAGAGACCCAGTACTTC. It yields the protein CASSSWGLGGETQYF.

The rearrangement links TRBV27 to TRBJ2-1; D is possibly TRBD2 (6 bases). The germline CDR1 and CDR2 sequences are MNHEY and SMNVEV (reference sequence). This CDR3 has 14 amino acids. The germline V and J ends were trimmed by 0 bases and 8 bases, with 11 bases remaining between them. The CDR3 here is CASSLSGGWDEQFF. CDR3 DNA sequence: TGTGCCAGCAGTTTATCGGGAGGCTGGGATGAGCAGTTCTTC.

The rearrangement joins TRBV2 to TRBJ1-4, with D uncertain. Trimming removed 9 bases at V and 3 bases at J, with 11 bases between. The CDR3 has 13 amino acids. Germline V lookup: CDR1 SNHLY, CDR2 FYNNEI. The CDR3 nucleotides read TGTGCCAGTACGCGGGAGTCTAATGAAAAACTGTTTTTT. This codes for CASTRESNEKLFF.

This chain uses TRBV4-2 with TRBJ2-7; 8 bases match TRBD1. Germline V lookup: CDR1 LGHNA, CDR2 YNFKEQ. There are 15 residues in the CDR3. With 5 bases clipped from V and 2 bases from J, the junction kept 8 bases outside the gene matches. The DNA for the CDR3 is TGTGCCAGCAGCACATCCACGACAGGGGCCTACGAGCAGTACTTC. The encoded protein is CASSTSTTGAYEQYF.

The V and J genes are TRBV28 and TRBJ1-2; D is undetermined. The V and J ends lost 6 bases and 5 bases respectively, with 13 bases between them. From germline, CDR1 is MDHEN and CDR2 SYDVKM. The CDR3 sequence is 13 residues long. The CDR3 loop is CASSPPSRYGYTF. As DNA, the CDR3 is TGTGCCAGCAGCCCCCCCTCACGGTATGGCTACACCTTC.

A single count supports this clone. The chain links TRBV14 to TRBJ2-7; 7 nucleotides align to TRBD2. The V and J ends lost 0 bases and 2 bases, in that order; junction bases with no gene match: 1. The CDR3 is made up of 14 amino acids. Germline CDR1 is SGHDN and CDR2 is FVKESK. The CDR3 loop reads CASSQDRGAYEQYF. Written as DNA, the CDR3 is TGTGCCAGCAGCCAAGATCGGGGGGCCTACGAGCAGTACTTC.

This clone was counted between two and nine times. The genes are TRBV29-1 and TRBJ2-2; unclear D gene. The germline V and J ends were trimmed by 2 bases and 7 bases, with 5 bases remaining between them. The CDR3 runs 11 residues. Germline lookup yields CDR1 SQVTM and CDR2 ANQGSEA. Written as DNA, the CDR3 is TGCAGCGTTGAACTGAGCGGGGAGCTGTTTTTT. The encoded protein is CSVELSGELFF.

The J gene is TRBJ1-1, the V gene TRBV6-1, with 10 bases that match TRBD1. The germline CDR1 and CDR2 sequences are MNHNS and SASEGT. CDR3 length: 13 residues. Losses at the gene ends were 7 bases for V and 4 bases for J; bases not matched to a gene: 3. Here the CDR3 DNA reads TGTGCCAGCAACCGACAGGGGGCCACTGAAGCTTTCTTT. Translated: CASNRQGATEAFF.

The J gene is TRBJ2-7, the V gene TRBV2; 7 bases align to TRBD1. J lost 3 bases, V lost 3 bases, and 5 bases had no gene match. Germline V gene data show CDR1 as SNHLY and CDR2 as FYNNEI. CDR3 length equals 14 residues. The chain's CDR3 is CASSEWDRDYEQYF. CDR3 DNA: TGTGCCAGCAGTGAGTGGGACAGAGACTACGAGCAGTACTTC.

This clone was counted once. The genes are TRBV7-2 and TRBJ1-2; 9 nucleotides align to TRBD1. The CDR3 contains 15 residues. The trim removed 5 bases at V and 4 bases at J, leaving 8 bases unmatched. Germline V gene lookup returns CDR1 SGHTA and CDR2 FQGNSA. CDR3 protein: CASSLTGQGVYGYTF. The CDR3 DNA follows: TGTGCCAGCAGCCTCACGGGACAGGGCGTCTATGGCTACACCTTC.

This clone was seen more than once but under ten times. The chain carries TRBV30 and TRBJ2-2; D call uncertain. The CDR3 length is 14 residues. CDR1 GTSNPN and CDR2 SVGIG come from the germline V gene (reference sequence). V lost 3 bases to trimming and J lost 0 bases, with 8 bases between them. CDR3 loop: CAWRGRTNTGELFF. CDR3 nucleotides: TGTGCCTGGAGGGGCCGAACGAACACCGGGGAGCTGTTTTTT.

The chain carries TRBV2 and TRBJ2-3; D call uncertain. Germline assignment: CDR1 SNHLY and CDR2 FYNNEI. Trimming pared 4 bases from V and 1 base from J, leaving 15 bases between. The CDR3 totals 16 residues. CDR3 DNA: TGTGCCAGCAGTGGTTCGTTTTCAGGTGGCACAGATACGCAGTATTTT. This encodes CASSGSFSGGTDTQYF.

This clone was observed a few times. V usage is TRBV6-1 and J usage is TRBJ1-2, with D perhaps matching TRBD1 (6 bases). Germline CDR1 and CDR2: MNHNS and SASEGT. The CDR3 is 13 amino acids. V lost 7 bases and J 2 bases, leaving 11 bases between the germline ends. The CDR3 spells CASTRTENYGYTF. The CDR3 nucleotides are TGTGCCAGCACAAGGACAGAGAACTATGGCTACACCTTC.

This clone has at least ten counts. The J gene is TRBJ2-7, the V gene TRBV7-9; perhaps TRBD1 as D (6 bases). Deletions cut 1 base from V and 4 bases from J, with 14 bases between. Germline-derived CDR1 and CDR2 are SEHNR and FQNEAQ (reference sequence). This CDR3 contains 15 residues. The CDR3: CASSLDRARGYEQYF. CDR3 sequence (DNA): TGTGCCAGCAGCTTAGACCGGGCCAGGGGATACGAGCAGTACTTC.

The rearrangement uses TRBV7-9 and TRBJ1-5, with D perhaps matching TRBD1 (6 bases). Trimming removed 5 bases from V and 7 bases from J, with 12 bases in between. Germline values: CDR1 SEHNR, CDR2 FQNEAQ (reference sequence). CDR3 length equals 13 residues. The CDR3 DNA follows: TGTGCCAGCAGCCCAGGGGCCAGGCAGCCCCAGCATTTT. Translation gives CASSPGARQPQHF.

The chain employs TRBV27 and TRBJ2-7; the match to TRBD2 covers 9 bases. CDR1 is MNHEY and CDR2 is SMNVEV in the germline V gene (reference sequence). The CDR3 runs 13 residues. V shed 6 bases and J 6 bases; nucleotides not matched to a gene: 6. The CDR3 DNA sequence: TGTGCCAGCAGGAGTAGCGGGAGTAGCGAGCAGTACTTC. Translating it yields CASRSSGSSEQYF.

The chain uses TRBV10-1 and TRBJ2-5; D is perhaps TRBD1 (5 bases). CDR1 and CDR2 (germline): WNHNN, SYGVQD (reference sequence). This CDR3 has 15 residues. The V end lost 4 bases, the J end lost 5 bases, and 17 bases lay between the germline ends. CDR3 protein: CASSAAREYRETQYF. CDR3 sequence (DNA): TGCGCCAGCAGTGCGGCCAGGGAATACAGGGAGACCCAGTACTTC.

The V and J genes are TRBV18 and TRBJ2-2, with 8 bases lining up with TRBD1. CDR1 is KGHSH, CDR2 LQKENI, per germline. CDR3 length: 16 amino acids. V trimming: 2 bases; J trimming: 2 bases; junction bases outside the gene matches: 4. CDR3 coding DNA: TGTGCCAGCTCACCATCTGACAGGGGAAACACCGGGGAGCTGTTTTTT. Protein product: CASSPSDRGNTGELFF. The full variable domain, completed using reference TRBV18 and TRBJ2-2, is NAGVMQNPRHLVRRRGQEARLRCSPMKGHSHVYWYRQLPEEGLKFMVYLQKENIIDESGMPKERFSAEFPKEGPSILRIQQVVRGDSAAYFCASSPSDRGNTGELFFGEGSRLTVL.

This clone was detected a few times. The V call is TRBV6-5, the J call TRBJ1-2, with TRBD1 matching 12 bases. This CDR3 contains 15 residues. Losses at the gene ends were 5 bases for V and 8 bases for J; bases not matched to a gene: 9. In germline, CDR1 is MNHEY, CDR2 SVGAGI. This chain's CDR3 is CASSPTGQGARGYTF. In DNA form, the CDR3 reads TGTGCCAGCAGTCCCACGGGACAGGGGGCGAGAGGCTACACCTTC.

The chain uses TRBV28 and TRBJ2-7, with TRBD1 matching 9 bases. J lost 2 bases, V lost 7 bases, and 18 bases had no gene match. Looked up from germline, CDR1 is MDHEN and CDR2 is SYDVKM. The CDR3 consists of 18 residues. CDR3 nucleotide sequence: TGTGCCAGCAACTCTGGGACAGGGCCCCGGATAAGGACCTACGAGCAGTACTTC. The encoded protein is CASNSGTGPRIRTYEQYF.